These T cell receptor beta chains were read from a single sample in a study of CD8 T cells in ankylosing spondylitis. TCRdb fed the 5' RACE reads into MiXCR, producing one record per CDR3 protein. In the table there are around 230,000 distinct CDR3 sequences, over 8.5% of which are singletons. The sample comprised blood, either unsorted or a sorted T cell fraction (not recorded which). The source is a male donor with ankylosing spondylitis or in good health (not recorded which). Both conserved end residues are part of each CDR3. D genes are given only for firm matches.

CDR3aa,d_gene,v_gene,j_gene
CSATGTSGSTDTQYF,TRBD2,TRBV20-1,TRBJ2-3
CASSPSVGPTNEKLFF,-,TRBV7-9,TRBJ1-4
CATQWGRGQPQHF,-,TRBV24-1,TRBJ1-5
CASGQDHSPLHF,TRBD1,TRBV7-9,TRBJ1-6
CASSPTGTSGRMVTDTQCF,TRBD2,TRBV14,TRBJ2-3
CASSLRDSSYEQYF,TRBD1,TRBV4-3,TRBJ2-7
CASTGQGGTDTQYF,TRBD1,TRBV5-1,TRBJ2-3
CASGGGSTDTQYF,-,TRBV3-1,TRBJ2-3
CAISDPGLAGVYEQFF,TRBD2,TRBV10-3,TRBJ2-1
CASTPGQHGYTF,TRBD1,TRBV12-3/TRBV12-4,TRBJ1-2
CASLGGENYGYTF,-,TRBV10-3,TRBJ1-2
CSATPYDRDTDTQYF,-,TRBV20-1,TRBJ2-3
CASRPPGVDQPQHF,-,TRBV7-2,TRBJ1-5
CASSQGTGANIQYF,TRBD1,TRBV5-1,TRBJ2-4
CASSFPTGLGLF,-,TRBV7-2,TRBJ2-1
CASSLGGQGNQPQHF,-,TRBV5-1,TRBJ1-5